The next 25 T cell receptor beta chains were all read from a single sample in a study of blood T cells in healthy people across ages (dated by TCRdb to about 2015). Library construction relied on 5' RACE. The run used an Illumina HiSeq 2500. The second PCR ran for roughly 7 to 12 cycles and used a J-beta primer mix along with a sample-barcoded 5' primer. TCRdb applied fastp at Q25 and MiXCR to the public reads, then kept only in-frame beta chains. CDR3 protein sequences are deduplicated, and each keeps its most common genes and DNA. This sample gives 1.2 million to 1.5 million distinct CDR3 sequences in total; 35% to 45% of them show up just once. Less than 8% of the sample goes to the ten largest clones. Sequenced material: blood. All receptors come from a woman younger than 30 in good health.

This rearrangement joins TRBV6-1 to TRBJ1-6, with D possibly being TRBD1 (6 bases). The CDR3 consists of 14 residues. Looked up from germline, CDR1 is MNHNS and CDR2 is SASEGT. The V gene lost 6 bases and the J gene lost 11 bases, with 17 bases spanning the gap. The CDR3 sequence: CASRVQGREAPLHF. The CDR3 bases are TGTGCCAGCAGGGTACAGGGCCGAGAGGCACCCCTCCACTTT.

The chain links TRBV12-3 or TRBV12-4 to TRBJ2-5; TRBD1 aligns across 7 bases. The CDR3 totals 18 residues. The trim removed 3 bases at V and 5 bases at J, leaving 18 bases unmatched. CDR3 sequence: CASSLDPGVRGLRETQYF. As DNA, the CDR3 is TGTGCCAGCAGTTTGGATCCTGGCGTTAGGGGGCTGAGGGAGACCCAGTACTTC.

This clonotype has only a few counts. The chain recombines TRBV11-2 with TRBJ2-3; TRBD2 might be the D (6 bases). V gave up 5 bases and J gave up 2 bases, with 14 bases separating them. CDR1 and CDR2 from the germline V gene are SGHAT and FQNNGV. CDR3 length: 15 amino acids. CDR3 bases: TGTGCCAGCAGCCCTTCGGCGGGGAACACAGATACGCAGTATTTT. It is translated as CASSPSAGNTDTQYF. Full variable domain (rest looked up from reference TRBV11-2 and TRBJ2-3): EAGVAQSPRYKIIEKRQSVAFWCNPISGHATLYWYQQILGQGPKLLIQFQNNGVVDDSQLPKDRFSAERLKGVDSTLKIQPAKLEDSAVYLCASSPSAGNTDTQYFGPGTRLTVL.

The chain carries TRBV20-1 and TRBJ2-5; TRBD2 matches 12 bases. CDR3 length equals 18 residues. With 6 bases clipped from V and 2 bases from J, the junction kept 16 bases outside the gene matches. CDR1 is DFQATT and CDR2 is SNEGSKA in the germline V gene (reference sequence). CDR3 amino acids: CSAWGGTSGSKKQETQYF. For the CDR3, the DNA is TGCAGTGCCTGGGGGGGGACTAGCGGGTCCAAGAAACAAGAGACCCAGTACTTC.

The chain joins TRBV6-2 or TRBV6-3 to TRBJ2-7; tentatively, D is TRBD1 (6 bases). With 5 bases removed from V and 4 bases from J, the gap between germline ends came to 18 bases. The CDR3 is 15 residues long. From germline, CDR1 is MNHEY and CDR2 SVGEGT. The CDR3 DNA is TGTGCCAGCAGTGTCCGGGACACCCTGGGATACGAGCAGTACTTC. This encodes CASSVRDTLGYEQYF.

This chain links TRBV7-9 with TRBJ1-6, with D hard to call. Germline values: CDR1 SEHNR, CDR2 FQNEAQ (reference sequence). Trimming took off 5 bases at V and 0 bases at J, with 14 bases between the two ends. CDR3 length: 17 residues. Written as DNA, the CDR3 is TGTGCCAGCAGCCCCGTAGGAGGTAGCTCCTATAATTCACCCCTCCACTTT. Its protein product is CASSPVGGSSYNSPLHF.

The chain is built from TRBV12-3 or TRBV12-4 and TRBJ2-7; TRBD2 might be the D (6 bases). Trimming stripped 5 bases from V and 4 bases from J, with 15 bases between. The CDR3 runs 14 residues. The CDR3 DNA follows: TGTGCCAGCAGTCCTCAGGAGGGTAGGTACGAGCAGTACTTC. Translating gives CASSPQEGRYEQYF.

This chain uses TRBV4-2 with TRBJ2-5, with D perhaps matching TRBD1 (5 bases). The J call could be wrong; TRBJ2-7 is a better fit for the DNA end. Germline V gene data show CDR1 as LGHNA and CDR2 as YNFKEQ. This CDR3 has 15 residues. The CDR3 region has the DNA TGTGCCAGCAGCCAAGAACCCGACAGTTACTACGAGCAGTACTTC. Its protein is CASSQEPDSYYEQYF.

The chain employs TRBV5-1 and TRBJ1-1, with 7 bases identical to TRBD1. The V segment lost 5 bases and the J segment 8 bases; nucleotides outside the gene matches: 15. The CDR3 runs to 15 residues. From germline, CDR1 is SGHRS and CDR2 YFSETQ. This CDR3 reads CASSQREQGRLEAFF. CDR3 sequence (DNA): TGCGCCAGCAGTCAGAGGGAACAGGGGCGATTAGAAGCTTTCTTT.

V is TRBV9 and J is TRBJ2-5; D possibly uses TRBD1 or TRBD2 (5 bases each). The germline gives CDR1 SGDLS, CDR2 YYNGEE. Trimming took off 3 bases at V and 2 bases at J, with 11 bases between the two ends. The CDR3 sequence is 14 residues long. As DNA, the CDR3 is TGTGCCAGCAGCGATCGAGGGGAACAAGAGACCCAGTACTTC. Amino acid sequence: CASSDRGEQETQYF.

V and J are TRBV27 and TRBJ2-5, with 8 bases matching TRBD2. The J call may be faulty, since TRBJ2-7 better matches the DNA end. The germline V gene encodes CDR1 MNHEY and CDR2 SMNVEV (reference sequence). The CDR3 totals 17 residues. The CDR3 is CASSFRGSGIFAYEQYF. CDR3 sequence (DNA): TGTGCCAGCAGTTTCCGGGGTAGCGGGATTTTCGCCTACGAGCAGTACTTC.

The V gene is TRBV7-2, the J gene TRBJ2-1; 9 positions agree with TRBD2. V lost 8 bases, J lost 3 bases, and 2 bases stayed unmatched. There are 13 residues in the CDR3. Per germline, CDR1 SGHTA and CDR2 FQGNSA. The CDR3 region has the DNA TGTGCCAGCGCTAGCGGGATCTACAATGAGCAGTTCTTC. As protein: CASASGIYNEQFF.

The rearrangement uses TRBV6-5 and TRBJ1-4, with D tentatively TRBD1 (6 bases). Looked up from germline, CDR1 is MNHEY and CDR2 is SVGAGI. V was shortened by 2 bases and J by 5 bases, with 12 bases between the two germline ends. The CDR3 runs to 15 residues. CDR3 sequence reads: CASSYGRGLNEKLFF. The CDR3 DNA reads TGTGCCAGCAGTTACGGTCGGGGGCTAAATGAAAAACTGTTTTTT.

This clonotype was detected only a few times. This rearrangement joins TRBV3-1 to TRBJ2-1; 11 nucleotides line up with TRBD2. Trimming took 1 base from V and 6 from J; bases not matched to a gene: 11. The CDR3 runs 18 residues. In germline, CDR1 is LGHDT, CDR2 YNNKEL (reference sequence). CDR3 in DNA: TGTGCCAGCAGCCAAGTGGCGGCTAGCGGGAGGAGCCCCAATGAGCAGTTCTTC. Protein product: CASSQVAASGRSPNEQFF.

This clonotype has just a few counts. CDR3: CASGRTGLNNEQFF. The CDR3 DNA reads TGCGCCAGCGGTAGGACAGGGTTAAACAATGAGCAGTTCTTC. The V and J genes are TRBV5-1 and TRBJ2-1; 8 bases are shared with TRBD1. The germline CDR1 and CDR2 sequences are SGHRS and YFSETQ. CDR3 length equals 14 residues. Trimming took 7 bases from V and 5 from J; bases not matched to a gene: 8.

This clonotype was seen a few times. The chain recombines TRBV7-2 with TRBJ2-7; possible D gene TRBD1, 5 bases. Germline V CDR1 and CDR2: SGHTA, FQGNSA. This CDR3 spans 15 amino acids. Trimming shortened V by 1 base and J by 7 bases, and 17 bases separated the two germline ends. CDR3 in DNA: TGTGCCAGCAGCTTAGGGGCAGGGCTAGTGAGGGAGCAGTACTTC. Translation gives CASSLGAGLVREQYF.

This chain links TRBV20-1 with TRBJ1-2; TRBD1 aligns across 8 bases. CDR3 length: 20 amino acids. Germline V gene sequence: CDR1 DFQATT, CDR2 SNEGSKA (reference sequence). With V trimmed by 0 bases and J by 3 bases, 21 bases remained unmatched. In DNA form, the CDR3 reads TGCAGTGCTAGAGATCGCCGTTCTCTTGTCGGACAGGGTTCGGACTATGGCTACACCTTC. As protein: CSARDRRSLVGQGSDYGYTF.

The chain combines TRBV7-2 with TRBJ1-1, with D tentatively TRBD1 (6 bases). The CDR3 runs 13 residues. V gave up 5 bases and J gave up 11 bases, with 18 bases separating them. The germline CDR1 and CDR2 sequences are SGHTA and FQGNSA. In DNA form, the CDR3 reads TGTGCCAGCAGCGCAGGGGTCCATACGGAGGCTTTCTTT. Its protein product is CASSAGVHTEAFF.

This clonotype has only a few counts. The chain employs TRBV6-6 and TRBJ2-1, with a weak D call TRBD2 (5 bases). From germline, CDR1 is MNHNY and CDR2 SVGAGI (reference sequence). The CDR3 extends over 16 amino acids. Trimming removed 11 bases at V and 5 bases at J, with 25 bases between. The CDR3 DNA reads TGTGCCTCCCCCGGGATTGGGTCCCCCCCGGACAATGAGCAGTTCTTC. Its translation: CASPGIGSPPDNEQFF.

Comments on this clonotype: The germline gene is not matched at one end of the junction; a read error may be the cause. The genes are TRBV12-3 or TRBV12-4 and TRBJ2-3; 11 bases are a match to TRBD2. The CDR3 length is 16 residues. CDR3 in DNA: TGTGCCGGCAGTCCCACTAGCGGGGGTTTCACAGATACGCAGTATTTT. It specifies CAGSPTSGGFTDTQYF.

The V call is TRBV10-3, the J call TRBJ2-1; TRBD2 agrees at 8 bases. The V gene end was trimmed by 7 bases and the J gene end by 6 bases; junction bases not matched to a gene: 11. This CDR3 spans 15 amino acids. Germline CDR1 ENHRY, CDR2 SYGVKD. The CDR3 sequence: CAITRASGSPNEQFF. CDR3 nucleotides: TGTGCCATCACTAGAGCGAGCGGGAGCCCCAATGAGCAGTTCTTC.

The chain has TRBV10-3 and TRBJ2-5; 13 bases are a match to TRBD2. This CDR3 has 16 amino acids. Germline lookup yields CDR1 ENHRY and CDR2 SYGVKD. Germline trimming cut 6 bases from V and 5 bases from J; bases unmatched to any gene: 9. The CDR3 sequence: CAISTTSGGAPETQYF. CDR3 nucleotide sequence: TGTGCCATCAGCACCACTAGCGGGGGGGCACCGGAGACCCAGTACTTC.

This sequence joins TRBV21-1 and TRBJ1-2. TRBV21-1 is tagged as a pseudogene. This CDR3 spans 15 amino acids. CDR3 region: CASIPSKGLLYGYTF. CDR3 bases: TGTGCCAGCATCCCTTCGAAGGGCCTCTTGTATGGCTACACCTTC.

In this sample, this clonotype turned up many times. V usage is TRBV2 and J usage is TRBJ1-2, with D unclear. Germline CDR1 reads SNHLY; CDR2 reads FYNNEI. There are 11 residues in the CDR3. V was shortened by 8 bases and J by 2 bases, with 6 bases between the two germline ends. The CDR3 loop reads CASGGNYGYTF. The CDR3 DNA is TGTGCCAGCGGAGGGAACTATGGCTACACCTTC.

This clonotype has only a few counts. The chain carries TRBV20-1 and TRBJ2-7, with TRBD2 identical over 7 bases. The CDR3 covers 11 residues. Unmatched junction bases numbered 2, after V lost 2 bases and J lost 7 bases. Germline CDR1 reads DFQATT; CDR2 reads SNEGSKA (reference sequence). This CDR3 reads CSARNGGEQYF. CDR3 bases: TGCAGTGCTAGAAACGGGGGGGAGCAGTACTTC.